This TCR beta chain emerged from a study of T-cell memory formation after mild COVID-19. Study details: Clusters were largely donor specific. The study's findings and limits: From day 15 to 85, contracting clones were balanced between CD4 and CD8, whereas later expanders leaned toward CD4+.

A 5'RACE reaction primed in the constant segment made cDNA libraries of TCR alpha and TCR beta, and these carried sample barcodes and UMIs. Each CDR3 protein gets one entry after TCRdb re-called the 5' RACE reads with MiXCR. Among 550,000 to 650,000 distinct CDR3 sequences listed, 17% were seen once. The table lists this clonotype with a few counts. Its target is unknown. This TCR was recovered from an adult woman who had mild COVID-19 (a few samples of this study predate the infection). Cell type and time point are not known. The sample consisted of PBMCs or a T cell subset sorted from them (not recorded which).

The CDR3 loop is CASSQGPGRGYNEQFF. The CDR3, as DNA: TGTGCCAGCAGCCAAGGTCCCGGGAGAGGGTACAATGAGCAGTTCTTC. The rearrangement uses TRBV3-1 and TRBJ2-1, with a tentative D call TRBD2 (6 bases). V shed 1 base and J shed 4 bases, with 14 bases lying between them. The CDR3 has 16 residues. The germline gives CDR1 LGHDT, CDR2 YNNKEL (reference sequence).